These 6 T cell receptor beta chains originate from one sample sequenced in a study of T cells in Graves' hyperthyroidism and ophthalmopathy. Amplification yielded TCR beta CDR3 regions, with RNA transcripts as the source. Carried out on the TCR CDR3, a first-round RT-PCR used the HTBI primer set. MiXCR, applied by TCRdb to the multiplex PCR reads, yields one record per CDR3 protein. The sample contains hundreds of thousands of distinct CDR3 sequences, about 16% of which appear only once. Specimen: blood. Source of these receptors: a woman in her twenties or thirties with Graves' hyperthyroidism.

This clonotype was counted many times. The chain has TRBV7-3 and TRBJ1-1; TRBD1 matches at 7 bases. The length of the CDR3 is 14 residues. Germline V gene lookup returns CDR1 SGHTA and CDR2 FQGTGA. V gave up 4 bases and J gave up 4 bases; unmatched junction bases: 6. The CDR3 sequence: CASSSSDRATEAFF. The DNA for the CDR3 is TGTGCCAGCAGCTCCTCCGACAGGGCCACTGAAGCTTTCTTT.

DNA of the CDR3: TGCGCCAGCAGCTTGTTTTCTGGTACCGGGGAGCTGTTTTTT. It translates to CASSLFSGTGELFF. The chain joins TRBV5-1 to TRBJ2-2; D call uncertain. This CDR3 region has 14 residues. The germline V gene encodes CDR1 SGHRS and CDR2 YFSETQ. The V gene lost 1 base and the J gene lost 5 bases, with 9 bases spanning the gap.

There are many counts of this clonotype. The chain employs TRBV6-1 and TRBJ2-2; D not resolved. This CDR3 spans 14 amino acids. Germline V CDR1 and CDR2: MNHNS, SASEGT. Trimming left V 4 bases short and J 8 bases short, with 14 bases between. CDR3 residues: CASSVSISLGELFF. CDR3 nucleotide sequence: TGTGCCAGCAGTGTGTCGATAAGTCTGGGGGAGCTGTTTTTT.

The genes are TRBV12-5 and TRBJ2-1; 9 bases are a match to TRBD2. Looked up from germline, CDR1 is LGHNT and CDR2 is FRNRAP. J lost 3 bases, V lost 8 bases, and 8 bases had no gene match. This CDR3 is built from 15 residues. In DNA form, the CDR3 reads TGTGCTAGTCCTCTTGGGACTAGCAGCTACAATGAGCAGTTCTTC. Protein product: CASPLGTSSYNEQFF.

This chain joins TRBV5-8 and TRBJ2-5; D not resolved. The CDR3 loop spans 14 amino acids. V lost 2 bases, J lost 4 bases, and 12 bases lay in between. The germline CDR1 and CDR2 sequences are SGHTS and YDEGEE. DNA for the CDR3: TGTGCCAGCAGCTTAGACCAGTATTCAGAGACCCAGTACTTC. Encoded protein: CASSLDQYSETQYF.

This clonotype was seen at least ten times. The gene calls are TRBV20-1 and TRBJ1-5, with TRBD1 as a possible D gene (5 bases). Germline V gives CDR1 DFQATT, CDR2 SNEGSKA (reference sequence). V lost 3 bases and J 0 bases, leaving 12 bases between the germline ends. The CDR3 covers 15 residues. The CDR3 DNA reads as TGCAGTGCTAGTCGTGGAGGGGTTAGCAATCAGCCCCAGCATTTT. Encoded protein: CSASRGGVSNQPQHF.